The 29 T cell receptor beta chains reported below all come from one sample, sequenced in a study of blood T cell repertoires in COVID-19. This table comes from immunoSEQ multiplex PCR, and its TCRdb copy is limited to in-frame clones, with some not included. The sample includes about 500,000 clones, around 90% of them seen just once. The sample consisted of PBMCs or T cells enriched from blood (not recorded which). The receptors come from a woman aged 18-29 years who had recovered from COVID-19.

The CDR3 is CASSLEGTATNEKLFF. The DNA of the CDR3 is TGTGCCAGCAGCTTAGAGGGGACAGCAACTAATGAAAAACTGTTTTTT. The J gene is TRBJ1-4, the V gene TRBV7-9, with TRBD1 matching over 7 bases. J lost 0 bases, V lost 1 base, and 2 bases had no gene match. This CDR3 has 16 residues. CDR1 SEHNR and CDR2 FQNEAQ come from the germline V gene (reference sequence).

This sequence joins TRBV28 and TRBJ1-3; the D is unclear. The germline V gene has CDR1 MDHEN and CDR2 SYDVKM. The CDR3 loop spans 17 amino acids. Trimming removed 3 bases from V and 1 base from J, with 16 bases in between. CDR3 region: CASSFLGRLRSGNTIYF. The CDR3 DNA reads TGTGCCAGCAGTTTTCTGGGTCGTCTGCGGTCTGGAAACACCATATATTTT.

The J gene is TRBJ1-2, the V gene TRBV2, with D maybe TRBD1 (5 bases). CDR3 length equals 13 residues. V shed 6 bases and J shed 0 bases, with 8 bases lying between them. CDR1 is SNHLY, CDR2 FYNNEI, per germline. The CDR3, as DNA: TGTGCCAGCAGCGAGACAGCTAACTATGGCTACACCTTC. Translated: CASSETANYGYTF. Using reference TRBV2 and TRBJ1-2 for the parts outside the CDR3, the full variable domain is EPEVTQTPSHQVTQMGQEVILRCVPISNHLYFYWYRQILGQKVEFLVSFYNNEISEKSEIFDDQFSVERPDGSNFTLKIRSTKLEDSAMYFCASSETANYGYTFGSGTRLTVV.

This clone was found a few times. The chain couples TRBV28 to TRBJ1-5; no clear D. The CDR3 has 13 amino acids. From germline, CDR1 is MDHEN and CDR2 SYDVKM. Trimming cost V 5 bases and J 5 bases, with 10 bases left between them. Here the CDR3 DNA reads TGTGCCAGCAGTCCGAATCCGGATCAGCCCCAGCATTTT. Translation: CASSPNPDQPQHF.

J is TRBJ1-2 and V is TRBV7-8, with 8 nucleotides matching TRBD1. Losses at the gene ends were 5 bases for V and 8 bases for J; bases not matched to a gene: 13. There are 15 residues in the CDR3. The germline gives CDR1 SGHVS, CDR2 FQNEAQ. The CDR3 nucleotides are TGTGCCAGCAGCCCGAGCCCGACAGGGGAAGGGGGCTACACCTTC. It yields the protein CASSPSPTGEGGYTF.

The chain combines TRBV29-1 with TRBJ2-3, with 11 bases identical to TRBD2. The CDR3 is 11 residues long. The germline CDR1 and CDR2 sequences are SQVTM and ANQGSEA. The V gene end was trimmed by 6 bases and the J gene end by 13 bases; junction bases not matched to a gene: 6. The CDR3 here is CSVGSGGEEYF. Written as DNA, the CDR3 is TGCAGCGTCGGTAGCGGGGGGGAGGAGTATTTT.

The chain has TRBV5-1 and TRBJ1-2, with TRBD1 matching over 7 bases. Unmatched junction bases numbered 11, after V lost 4 bases and J lost 8 bases. The CDR3 spans 14 residues. Germline V gene lookup returns CDR1 SGHRS and CDR2 YFSETQ. The CDR3 DNA reads as TGCGCCAGCAGCGCAGGGGGAGGTCAGCAGGGCTACACCTTC. This codes for CASSAGGGQQGYTF.

This clone has more than one count but fewer than ten. The chain couples TRBV12-3 or TRBV12-4 to TRBJ2-7; no definite D call. The V and J ends lost 1 base and 3 bases respectively, with 7 bases between them. The CDR3 covers 13 residues. DNA of the CDR3: TGTGCCAGCAGTTTAGAACTCCTCTACGAGCAGTACTTC. Amino acid sequence: CASSLELLYEQYF.

For the CDR3, the DNA is TGTGCCAGCAGCCCTATAGCGGGGGATACGCAGTATTTT. Encoded protein: CASSPIAGDTQYF. The V and J genes are TRBV3-1 (or the pseudogene TRBV3-2) and TRBJ2-3, with 8 bases fitting TRBD2. V dropped 4 bases and J dropped 6; count of bases not matched to a gene: 3. This CDR3 has 13 residues. CDR1 and CDR2 (germline): LGHDT, YNNKEL (reference sequence).

The table lists this clone with a count of one. The V call is TRBV7-2, the J call TRBJ2-1; the D gene is possibly TRBD1 (6 bases). Germline V CDR1 and CDR2: SGHTA, FQGNSA. This CDR3 region has 14 residues. V was shortened by 7 bases and J by 7 bases, with 17 bases between the two germline ends. The CDR3: CASNFRPGVNEQFF. The DNA for the CDR3 is TGTGCCAGCAACTTCCGCCCAGGGGTGAATGAGCAGTTCTTC.

The sample holds one count of this clone. V and J are TRBV7-8 and TRBJ1-1, with D perhaps matching TRBD1 (6 bases). Trimming pared 1 base from V and 3 bases from J, leaving 18 bases between. CDR1 is SGHVS, CDR2 FQNEAQ, per germline. The CDR3 sequence is 17 residues long. For the CDR3, the DNA is TGTGCCAGCAGCTTAGTTCCCTTACAGGGCCCCTACACTGAAGCTTTCTTT. This gives the protein CASSLVPLQGPYTEAFF.

This sequence joins TRBV6-5 and TRBJ1-5, with TRBD1 matching 7 bases. Germline V lookup: CDR1 MNHEY, CDR2 SVGAGI. The junction had 12 bases not matched to a gene; V was cut back by 6 bases and J by 7 bases. There are 15 residues in the CDR3. The CDR3 sequence is CASSQTGMGSQPQHF. The CDR3 bases are TGTGCCAGCAGCCAGACAGGGATGGGTAGCCAGCCCCAGCATTTT.

The genes are TRBV15 and TRBJ1-2; 9 bases align to TRBD1. The trim removed 1 base at V and 7 bases at J, leaving 7 bases unmatched. This CDR3 has 15 residues. CDR1 is LNHNV, CDR2 YYDKDF, per germline (reference sequence). CDR3 coding DNA: TGTGCCACCAGCAGAGTTCTGGACAGGGGAGGTGGCTACACCTTC. This encodes CATSRVLDRGGGYTF.

This chain uses TRBV30 with TRBJ2-2; perhaps TRBD2 as D (6 bases). Looked up from germline, CDR1 is GTSNPN and CDR2 is SVGIG (reference sequence). V shed 3 bases and J shed 15 bases, with 14 bases lying between them. This CDR3 has 11 residues. The CDR3 bases are TGTGCCTGGAGGGGTGGGGAGGTTGTGTTTTTT. Translation gives CAWRGGEVVFF.

This clone was counted once. The CDR3, as DNA: TGTGCCAGCAGCGTAGGAATGGGACAGCCTAACACTGAAGCTTTCTTT. It translates to CASSVGMGQPNTEAFF. The chain joins TRBV9 to TRBJ1-1, with 7 nucleotides matching TRBD1. Germline V gene sequence: CDR1 SGDLS, CDR2 YYNGEE. The CDR3 is 16 residues long. With V trimmed by 0 bases and J by 2 bases, 7 bases remained unmatched. Full variable domain (outside the CDR3, taken from reference TRBV9 and TRBJ1-1): DSGVTQTPKHLITATGQRVTLRCSPRSGDLSVYWYQQSLDQGLQFLIQYYNGEERAKGNILERFSAQQFPDLHSELNLSSLELGDSALYFCASSVGMGQPNTEAFFGQGTRLTVV.

This chain connects TRBV2 to TRBJ1-2; 7 nucleotides match TRBD1. The trim removed 5 bases at V and 0 bases at J, leaving 6 bases unmatched. CDR1 and CDR2 (germline): SNHLY, FYNNEI. The CDR3 runs 15 residues. The CDR3 sequence is CASSRQGLTNYGYTF. CDR3 DNA sequence: TGTGCCAGCAGTCGACAGGGCCTTACTAACTATGGCTACACCTTC.

CDR3 in amino acids: CASTQSQGYNQPQHF. The CDR3 region has the DNA TGTGCCAGCACCCAATCGCAGGGTTACAATCAGCCCCAGCATTTT. This chain joins TRBV5-8 and TRBJ1-5; a weak D match, TRBD1 (5 bases). The ends were cut back, 6 bases at V and 3 bases at J, with 16 bases in the middle. This CDR3 comprises 15 residues. The germline V gene has CDR1 SGHTS and CDR2 YDEGEE.

The chain uses TRBV5-1 and TRBJ1-1; D is uncertain. The CDR3 covers 15 residues. CDR1 is SGHRS, CDR2 YFSETQ, per germline. V gave up 0 bases and J gave up 3 bases, with 12 bases separating them. The CDR3 loop is CASSLGVSKDTEAFF. For the CDR3, the DNA is TGCGCCAGCAGCTTGGGGGTTAGCAAGGACACTGAAGCTTTCTTT.

J is TRBJ1-6 and V is TRBV5-1, with TRBD1 matching 8 bases. The CDR3 has 15 amino acids. J lost 8 bases, V lost 0 bases, and 4 bases had no gene match. Germline V gene data show CDR1 as SGHRS and CDR2 as YFSETQ. CDR3 sequence (DNA): TGCGCCAGCAGCTTGGCACGACAGGGGTATTCACCCCTCCACTTT. Translated: CASSLARQGYSPLHF.

V gene TRBV23-1 combines with J gene TRBJ1-3, with 9 nucleotides matching TRBD1. TRBV23-1 falls under the ORF class, with uncertain function. V lost 3 bases and J lost 5; bases outside the gene matches: 5. This CDR3 region has 15 residues. CDR3 region: CASSHLGQGRNTIYF. Here the CDR3 DNA reads TGCGCCAGCAGTCACCTCGGACAGGGGAGAAACACCATATATTTT.

The chain combines TRBV4-1 with TRBJ2-7, with TRBD1 identical over 7 bases. The V gene end was trimmed by 0 bases and the J gene end by 4 bases; junction bases not matched to a gene: 3. CDR3 size: 14 residues. CDR1 is MGHRA, CDR2 YSYEKL, per germline. The CDR3 nucleotides read TGCGCCAGCAGCCAAGAAGGGGGCAGGTACGAGCAGTACTTC. Translating it yields CASSQEGGRYEQYF.

This clone was seen only once. The J gene is TRBJ2-3, the V gene TRBV5-1; 8 bases align to TRBD1. V lost 4 bases to trimming and J lost 5 bases; unmatched junction nucleotides: 9. Germline V lookup: CDR1 SGHRS, CDR2 YFSETQ. This CDR3 comprises 15 residues. CDR3 amino acids: CASSPGTGGGDTQYF. CDR3 sequence (DNA): TGCGCCAGCAGCCCCGGGACAGGAGGGGGAGATACGCAGTATTTT.

The V gene is TRBV6-5, the J gene TRBJ1-2, with a tentative D call TRBD1 (6 bases). This CDR3 has 13 residues. Per the germline V gene, CDR1 is MNHEY and CDR2 is SVGAGI. Trimming pared 6 bases from V and 2 bases from J, leaving 10 bases between. CDR3 sequence (DNA): TGTGCCAGCAGGATGGACAGAAACTATGGCTACACCTTC. Translation: CASRMDRNYGYTF.

The genes are TRBV27 and TRBJ1-2; perhaps TRBD1 as D (5 bases). Germline CDR1 MNHEY, CDR2 SMNVEV (reference sequence). Trimming took off 6 bases at V and 2 bases at J, with 13 bases between the two ends. The CDR3 has 14 amino acids. The CDR3 DNA sequence: TGTGCCAGCAGGGCCCGGGGACTAAACTATGGCTACACCTTC. It encodes CASRARGLNYGYTF.

CDR3 sequence: CASSPRDSYYGYTF. CDR3 sequence (DNA): TGTGCCAGCAGCCCTAGAGACAGTTACTATGGCTACACCTTC. This sequence joins TRBV27 and TRBJ1-2; weak D call: TRBD1 (5 bases). This CDR3 has 14 residues. Deletions cut 6 bases from V and 3 bases from J, with 14 bases between. CDR1 is MNHEY, CDR2 SMNVEV, per germline (reference sequence).

The chain couples TRBV7-9 to TRBJ2-7, with 7 bases lining up with TRBD2. The CDR3 runs to 15 residues. V was pared by 8 bases and J by 1 base, with 11 bases of the junction left unmatched. CDR1 and CDR2 (germline): SEHNR, FQNEAQ (reference sequence). The CDR3 loop reads CASERAGLGSYEQYF. The CDR3 coding sequence is TGTGCCAGCGAAAGAGCGGGGTTGGGGTCCTACGAGCAGTACTTC.

The chain employs TRBV6-5 and TRBJ2-5, with TRBD1 identical over 7 bases. Germline V CDR1 and CDR2: MNHEY, SVGAGI. The CDR3 runs 13 residues. V dropped 5 bases and J dropped 2; count of bases not matched to a gene: 2. CDR3: CASSRQGQETQYF. DNA for the CDR3: TGTGCCAGCAGTCGACAGGGTCAAGAGACCCAGTACTTC.

The CDR3 DNA reads TGCGCCAGCAGTCAACACGACAGGGGGCATGGCTACACCTTC. Protein: CASSQHDRGHGYTF. The chain carries TRBV23-1 and TRBJ1-2; 10 positions match TRBD1. TRBV23-1 is an ORF, with its function uncertain. The CDR3 length is 14 residues. With V trimmed by 2 bases and J by 6 bases, 3 bases remained unmatched.

This chain links TRBV6-1 with TRBJ2-4, with 14 bases matching TRBD2. The V gene end was trimmed by 3 bases and the J gene end by 15 bases; junction bases not matched to a gene: 7. In germline, CDR1 is MNHNS, CDR2 SASEGT. This CDR3 has 14 amino acids. In DNA form, the CDR3 reads TGTGCCAGCAGTGACGGGACTAGCGGGGGTTGTGCGTACTTC. Amino acids: CASSDGTSGGCAYF.